The T cell receptor (beta chain) under discussion was sequenced for a study of OX40 agonist ivuxolimab in advanced cancers. Study details: The dose of intravenous ivuxolimab that patients received every 2 weeks ranged from 0.01 to 10 mg/kg. Males comprised 82.7% of the group, whose mean age was about 62 years (range roughly 20 to 90). Treatment received earlier with anti-PD-1, anti-PD-L1 or anti-CTLA-4 agents was allowed, and over 30% had some.

The study's findings and limits: Near-lowest levels of clonal expansion characterized partial responders at 0.1-3.0 mg/kg.

The CDR3 is 16 residues long. Germline lookup yields CDR1 SSHAT and CDR2 FNYEAQ (reference sequence). This clone was picked up one time. Its specificity is unknown. Compared with germline, one end of the junction differs, possibly owing to a read error. Data came from immunoSEQ multiplex PCR; TCRdb stores just in-frame clones and leaves some out. The table includes about 43,000 clones, 80% detected once. The sample was CD4+ or CD8+ T cells sorted from blood, taken in a trial of the OX40 agonist ivuxolimab. The chain employs TRBV7-7 and TRBJ2-3, with D perhaps matching TRBD2 (5 bases). The receptor was isolated from an adult with an advanced solid tumor such as melanoma, head and neck, liver or kidney cancer. DNA of the CDR3: TGTGCTAGCAGCCCCGACGGGGTGGGCGGCACAGATACGCAGTATTTT. It translates to CASSPDGVGGTDTQYF.